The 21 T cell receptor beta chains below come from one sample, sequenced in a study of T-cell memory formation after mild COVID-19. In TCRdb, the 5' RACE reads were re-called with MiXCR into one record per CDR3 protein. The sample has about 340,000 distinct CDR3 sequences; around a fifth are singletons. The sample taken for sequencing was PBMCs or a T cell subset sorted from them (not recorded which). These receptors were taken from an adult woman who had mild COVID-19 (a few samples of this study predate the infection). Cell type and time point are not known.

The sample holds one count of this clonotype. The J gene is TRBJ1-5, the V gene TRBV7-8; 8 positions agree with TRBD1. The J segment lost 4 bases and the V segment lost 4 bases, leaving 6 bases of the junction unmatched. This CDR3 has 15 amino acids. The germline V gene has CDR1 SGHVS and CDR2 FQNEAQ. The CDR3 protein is CASSSDRGGNQPQHF. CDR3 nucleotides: TGTGCCAGCAGCTCAGACAGGGGAGGTAATCAGCCCCAGCATTTT.

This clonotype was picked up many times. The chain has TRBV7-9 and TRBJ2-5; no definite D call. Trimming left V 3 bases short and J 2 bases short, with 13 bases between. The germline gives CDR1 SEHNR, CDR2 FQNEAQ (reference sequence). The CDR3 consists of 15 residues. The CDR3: CASSFRWDRQETQYF. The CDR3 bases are TGTGCCAGCAGCTTTCGCTGGGATCGACAAGAGACCCAGTACTTC.

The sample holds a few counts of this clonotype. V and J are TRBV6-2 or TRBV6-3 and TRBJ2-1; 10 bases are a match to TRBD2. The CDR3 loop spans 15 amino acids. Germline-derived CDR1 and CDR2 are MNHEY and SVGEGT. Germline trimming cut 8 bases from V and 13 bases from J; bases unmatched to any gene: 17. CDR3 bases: TGTGCCAGCGTCACCTCGAGAGGTAGCGGGGGGACTCAGTTCTTC. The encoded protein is CASVTSRGSGGTQFF.

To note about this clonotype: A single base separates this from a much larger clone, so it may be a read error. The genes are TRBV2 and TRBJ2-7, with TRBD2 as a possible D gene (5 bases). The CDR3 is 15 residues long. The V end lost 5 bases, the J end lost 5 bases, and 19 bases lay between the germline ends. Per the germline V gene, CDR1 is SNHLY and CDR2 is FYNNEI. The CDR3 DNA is TGTGCCAGCAGTACTCCAGCGGTAGTAGTCCACGAGCAGTACTTC. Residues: CASSTPAVVVHEQYF.

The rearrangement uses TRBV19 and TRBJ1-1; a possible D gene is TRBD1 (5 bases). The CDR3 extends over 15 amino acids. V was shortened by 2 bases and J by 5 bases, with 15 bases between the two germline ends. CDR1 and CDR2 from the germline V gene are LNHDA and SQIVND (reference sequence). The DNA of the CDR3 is TGTGCCAGTAGTATAACAGACGGCGGGGGAACTGAAGCTTTCTTT. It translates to CASSITDGGGTEAFF.

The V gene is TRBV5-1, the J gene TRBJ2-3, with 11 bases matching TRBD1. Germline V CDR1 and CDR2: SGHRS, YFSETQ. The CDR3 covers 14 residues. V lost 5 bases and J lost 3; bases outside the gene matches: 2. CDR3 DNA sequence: TGCGCCAGCAGACGGGACAGGGGGACAGATACGCAGTATTTT. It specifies CASRRDRGTDTQYF.

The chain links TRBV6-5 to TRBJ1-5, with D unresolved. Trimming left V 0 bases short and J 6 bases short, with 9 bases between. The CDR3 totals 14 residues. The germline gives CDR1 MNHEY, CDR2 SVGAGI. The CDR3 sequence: CASSYSPGIQPQHF. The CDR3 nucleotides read TGTGCCAGCAGTTACTCCCCGGGGATTCAGCCCCAGCATTTT.

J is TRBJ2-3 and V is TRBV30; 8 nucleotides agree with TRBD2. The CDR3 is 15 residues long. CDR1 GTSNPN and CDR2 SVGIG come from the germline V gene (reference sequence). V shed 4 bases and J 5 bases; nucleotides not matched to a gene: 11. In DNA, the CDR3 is TGTGCCTGGACGATTACAGAGCGGGAGCAAGATACGCAGTATTTT. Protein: CAWTITEREQDTQYF.

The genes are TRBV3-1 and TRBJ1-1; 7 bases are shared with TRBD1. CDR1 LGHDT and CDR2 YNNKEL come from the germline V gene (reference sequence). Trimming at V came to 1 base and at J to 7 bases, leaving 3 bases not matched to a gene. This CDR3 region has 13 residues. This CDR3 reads CASSQVQGGEAFF. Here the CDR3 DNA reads TGTGCCAGCAGCCAAGTTCAGGGGGGTGAAGCTTTCTTT. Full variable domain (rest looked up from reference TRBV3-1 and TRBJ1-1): DTAVSQTPKYLVTQMGNDKSIKCEQNLGHDTMYWYKQDSKKFLKIMFSYNNKELIINETVPNRFSPKSPDKAHLNLHINSLELGDSAVYFCASSQVQGGEAFFGQGTRLTVV.

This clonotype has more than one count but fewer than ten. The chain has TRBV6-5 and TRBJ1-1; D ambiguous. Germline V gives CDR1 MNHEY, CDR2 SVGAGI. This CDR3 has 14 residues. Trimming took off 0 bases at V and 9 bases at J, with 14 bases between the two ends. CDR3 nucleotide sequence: TGTGCCAGCAGTTACTCTCAGCGGGTACCGAAAGCTTTCTTT. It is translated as CASSYSQRVPKAFF.

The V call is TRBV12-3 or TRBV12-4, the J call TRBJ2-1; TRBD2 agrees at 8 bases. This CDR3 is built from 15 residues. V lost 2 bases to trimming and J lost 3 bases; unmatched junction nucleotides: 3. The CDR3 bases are TGTGCCAGCAGTTTAAGCGGGAGAGTCTACAATGAGCAGTTCTTC. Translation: CASSLSGRVYNEQFF.

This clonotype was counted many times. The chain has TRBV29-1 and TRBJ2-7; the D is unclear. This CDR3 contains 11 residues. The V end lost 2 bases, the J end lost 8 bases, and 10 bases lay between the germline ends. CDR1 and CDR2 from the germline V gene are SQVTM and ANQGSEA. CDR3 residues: CSVERSGKQYF. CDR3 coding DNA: TGCAGCGTTGAACGGTCAGGCAAGCAGTACTTC.

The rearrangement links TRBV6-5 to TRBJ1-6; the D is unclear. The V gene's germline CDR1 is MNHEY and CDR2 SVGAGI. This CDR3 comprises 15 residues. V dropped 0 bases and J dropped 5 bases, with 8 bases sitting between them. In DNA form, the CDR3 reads TGTGCCAGCAGTTACTCGATATGGAATAATTCACCCCTCCACTTT. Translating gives CASSYSIWNNSPLHF.

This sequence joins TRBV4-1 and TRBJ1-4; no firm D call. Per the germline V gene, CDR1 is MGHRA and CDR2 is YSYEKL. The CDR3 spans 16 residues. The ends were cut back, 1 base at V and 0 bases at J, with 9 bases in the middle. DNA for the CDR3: TGCGCCAGCAGCCAAGTATTAGCTGCAACTAATGAAAAACTGTTTTTT. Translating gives CASSQVLAATNEKLFF.

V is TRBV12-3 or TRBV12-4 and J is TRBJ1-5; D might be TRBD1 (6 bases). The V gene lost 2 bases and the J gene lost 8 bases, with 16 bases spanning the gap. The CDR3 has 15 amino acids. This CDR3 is CASSLFGGAVEPQHF. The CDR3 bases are TGTGCCAGCAGTTTATTTGGGGGCGCCGTGGAGCCCCAGCATTTT.

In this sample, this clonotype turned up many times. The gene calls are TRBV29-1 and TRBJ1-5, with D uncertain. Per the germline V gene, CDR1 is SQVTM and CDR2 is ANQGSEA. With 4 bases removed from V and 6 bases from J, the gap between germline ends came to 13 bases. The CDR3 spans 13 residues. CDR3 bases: TGCAGCGTTGGGGGAGGTGGAGGTCAGCCCCAGCATTTT. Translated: CSVGGGGGQPQHF.

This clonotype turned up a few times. CDR3: CASSLVGAGNYGYTF. The CDR3, as DNA: TGCGCCAGCAGCTTGGTAGGGGCTGGGAACTATGGCTACACCTTC. This chain connects TRBV5-1 to TRBJ1-2; D possibly corresponds to TRBD1 (5 bases). Trimming pared 0 bases from V and 2 bases from J, leaving 11 bases between. CDR3 size: 15 residues. Germline-derived CDR1 and CDR2 are SGHRS and YFSETQ.

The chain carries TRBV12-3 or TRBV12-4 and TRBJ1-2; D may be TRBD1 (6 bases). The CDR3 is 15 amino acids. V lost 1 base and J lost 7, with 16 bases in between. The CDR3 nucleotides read TGTGCCAGCAGTTTAGGCGGTGGGGGGCCGGGTGGCTACACCTTC. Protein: CASSLGGGGPGGYTF.

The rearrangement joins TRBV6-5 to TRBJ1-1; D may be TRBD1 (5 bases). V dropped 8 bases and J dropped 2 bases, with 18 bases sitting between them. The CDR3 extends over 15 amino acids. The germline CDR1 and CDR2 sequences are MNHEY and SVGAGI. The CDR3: CASSAQGLENTEAFF. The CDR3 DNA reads TGTGCCAGCTCAGCTCAGGGATTGGAAAACACTGAAGCTTTCTTT.

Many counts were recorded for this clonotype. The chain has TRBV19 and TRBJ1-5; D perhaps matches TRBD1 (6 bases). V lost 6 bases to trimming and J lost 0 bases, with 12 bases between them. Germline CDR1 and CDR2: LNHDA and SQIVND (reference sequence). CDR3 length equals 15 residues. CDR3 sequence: CASRRDTVSNQPQHF. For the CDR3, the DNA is TGTGCCAGTAGAAGGGACACCGTTAGCAATCAGCCCCAGCATTTT.

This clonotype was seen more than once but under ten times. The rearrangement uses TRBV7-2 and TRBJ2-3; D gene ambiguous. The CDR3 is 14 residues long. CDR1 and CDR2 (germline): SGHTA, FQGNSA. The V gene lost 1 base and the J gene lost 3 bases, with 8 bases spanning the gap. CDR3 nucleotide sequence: TGTGCCAGCAGCTTAGTGGCCCCTACAGATACGCAGTATTTT. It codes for CASSLVAPTDTQYF.